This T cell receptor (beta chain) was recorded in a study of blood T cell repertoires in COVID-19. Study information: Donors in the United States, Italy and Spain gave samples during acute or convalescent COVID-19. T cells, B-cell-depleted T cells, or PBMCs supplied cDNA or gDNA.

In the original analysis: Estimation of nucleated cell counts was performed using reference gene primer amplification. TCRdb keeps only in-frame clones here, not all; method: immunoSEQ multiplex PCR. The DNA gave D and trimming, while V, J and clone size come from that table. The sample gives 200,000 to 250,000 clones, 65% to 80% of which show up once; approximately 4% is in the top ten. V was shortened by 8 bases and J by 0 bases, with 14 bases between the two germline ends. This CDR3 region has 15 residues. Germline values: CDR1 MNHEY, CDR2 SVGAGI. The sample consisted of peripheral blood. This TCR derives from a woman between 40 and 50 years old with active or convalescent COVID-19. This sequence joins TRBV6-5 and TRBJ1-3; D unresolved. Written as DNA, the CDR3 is TGTGCCAGCCGGGGAGGAAGTTTCTCTGGAAACACCATATATTTT. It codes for CASRGGSFSGNTIYF.